This T cell receptor (beta chain) was recovered during a study of cytomegalovirus exposure and HLA in healthy donors. Germline values: CDR1 MNHEY, CDR2 SMNVEV (reference sequence). This CDR3 spans 16 amino acids. Trimming removed 1 base from V and 8 bases from J; junction bases left unmatched: 6. This table comes from immunoSEQ multiplex PCR, and its TCRdb copy is limited to in-frame clones, with some not included. The table includes 150,000 to 200,000 clones, around 85% detected once. This clone was picked up one time. The V and J genes are TRBV27 and TRBJ1-6, with 9 bases matching TRBD1. Sequencing was performed on PBMCs. This receptor was taken from a man aged 18 to 35 in good health and CMV-seropositive. Here the CDR3 reads CASSLWPGQGDSPLHF. The CDR3 DNA follows: TGTGCCAGCAGTTTATGGCCGGGACAGGGCGATTCACCCCTCCACTTT.